Presented here are 18 T cell receptor beta chains from one specimen sequenced in a study of T cell responses to AZD1222 COVID-19 vaccine. Data came from immunoSEQ multiplex PCR; TCRdb stores just in-frame clones and leaves some out. The repertoire holds about 180,000 clones, roughly 91% seen once, with about 1.9% in the top ten. The input for sequencing was peripheral blood, taken 28 days after the second AZD1222 dose. These receptors were taken from an adult who received the AZD1222 COVID-19 vaccine.

This chain connects TRBV14 to TRBJ1-2; a possible D gene is TRBD1 (5 bases). Germline V CDR1 and CDR2: SGHDN, FVKESK. The CDR3 sequence is 13 residues long. The V and J ends lost 8 bases and 1 base respectively, with 11 bases between them. DNA of the CDR3: TGTGCCAGCGCGGGACGCCTTAACTATGGCTACACCTTC. Protein product: CASAGRLNYGYTF.

This chain's CDR3 is CASSPGGQQETQYF. CDR3 nucleotides: TGTGCCAGCAGCCCCGGGGGACAGCAAGAGACCCAGTACTTC. The chain couples TRBV5-4 to TRBJ2-5; tentative D call: TRBD1 (7 bases). The CDR3 has 14 residues. Germline loops: CDR1 SGHNT, CDR2 YYREEE (reference sequence). The ends were cut back, 4 bases at V and 2 bases at J, with 12 bases in the middle.

This chain joins TRBV2 and TRBJ1-2; a possible D gene is TRBD1 (6 bases). CDR1 and CDR2 from the germline V gene are SNHLY and FYNNEI. The CDR3 runs to 13 residues. Trimming took off 2 bases at V and 8 bases at J, with 12 bases between the two ends. The CDR3 sequence is CASSERGALGYTF. The DNA of the CDR3 is TGTGCCAGCAGTGAACGGGGGGCCCTAGGCTACACCTTC.

The V call is TRBV18, the J call TRBJ2-5; 7 bases are a match to TRBD2. The CDR3 is 14 residues long. V lost 4 bases and J lost 3; bases outside the gene matches: 5. Germline loops: CDR1 KGHSH, CDR2 LQKENI. CDR3 in DNA: TGTGCCAGCTCACTCGGACTAGTGGAAGAGACCCAGTACTTC. Translating gives CASSLGLVEETQYF.

The chain employs TRBV27 and TRBJ2-5, with 7 bases matching TRBD2. Germline V lookup: CDR1 MNHEY, CDR2 SMNVEV (reference sequence). V lost 9 bases and J lost 4; bases outside the gene matches: 8. The CDR3 loop spans 13 amino acids. CDR3 protein: CASGGREGETQYF. The CDR3 DNA follows: TGTGCCAGTGGCGGCAGGGAGGGAGAGACCCAGTACTTC.

This clone was seen more than once but under ten times. The chain combines TRBV27 with TRBJ1-5; D may be TRBD1 (5 bases). Looked up from germline, CDR1 is MNHEY and CDR2 is SMNVEV (reference sequence). The CDR3 is 14 residues long. The germline V and J ends were trimmed by 2 bases and 2 bases, with 7 bases remaining between them. CDR3 in amino acids: CASSLEGGNQPQHF. In DNA, the CDR3 is TGTGCCAGCAGTTTAGAAGGGGGCAATCAGCCCCAGCATTTT.

CDR3 residues: CASSYGDSSYEQYF. Here the CDR3 DNA reads TGTGCCAGCAGTTACGGGGACAGTTCCTACGAGCAGTACTTC. The chain recombines TRBV6-6 with TRBJ2-7; 7 positions match TRBD1. The CDR3 covers 14 residues. J was trimmed by 1 base and V by 2 bases; bases with no gene match: 2. The germline gives CDR1 MNHNY, CDR2 SVGAGI (reference sequence).

The chain combines TRBV19 with TRBJ2-6; D is unclear. V lost 2 bases to trimming and J lost 0 bases, with 5 bases between them. Germline CDR1 is LNHDA and CDR2 is SQIVND (reference sequence). This CDR3 region has 15 residues. CDR3 DNA sequence: TGTGCCAGTAGTATATGGGGCTCTGGGGCCAACGTCCTGACTTTC. Amino acid sequence: CASSIWGSGANVLTF.

The rearrangement links TRBV18 to TRBJ2-3; D remains unclear. Germline values: CDR1 KGHSH, CDR2 LQKENI. V lost 0 bases and J lost 1, with 5 bases in between. The CDR3 has 14 residues. The CDR3: CASSPPTRTDTQYF. The CDR3 DNA follows: TGTGCCAGCTCACCACCGACACGCACAGATACGCAGTATTTT. The whole variable domain, filled in from reference TRBV18 and TRBJ2-3, reads NAGVMQNPRHLVRRRGQEARLRCSPMKGHSHVYWYRQLPEEGLKFMVYLQKENIIDESGMPKERFSAEFPKEGPSILRIQQVVRGDSAAYFCASSPPTRTDTQYFGPGTRLTVL.

The sample holds one count of this clone. V gene TRBV2 combines with J gene TRBJ1-5; D is undetermined. This CDR3 is 12 amino acids long. V was shortened by 3 bases and J by 6 bases, with 6 bases between the two germline ends. Germline CDR1 SNHLY, CDR2 FYNNEI. The CDR3 sequence is CASSDVIQPQHF. CDR3 DNA: TGTGCCAGCAGTGATGTGATTCAGCCCCAGCATTTT.

The rearrangement links TRBV19 to TRBJ1-6, with D hard to call. CDR1 and CDR2 from the germline V gene are LNHDA and SQIVND (reference sequence). The CDR3 is 13 residues long. Trimming cost V 4 bases and J 6 bases, with 7 bases left between them. CDR3 nucleotide sequence: TGTGCCAGTAGTACGCGTAGTAATTCACCCCTCCACTTT. Translating it yields CASSTRSNSPLHF.

The rearrangement uses TRBV9 and TRBJ1-1; D unclear. Trimming removed 0 bases from V and 0 bases from J, with 6 bases in between. The CDR3 consists of 14 residues. Per germline, CDR1 SGDLS and CDR2 YYNGEE. CDR3 nucleotides: TGTGCCAGCAGCGTAGACATACTGAACACTGAAGCTTTCTTT. Protein product: CASSVDILNTEAFF. Using reference TRBV9 and TRBJ1-1 for the parts outside the CDR3, the full variable domain is DSGVTQTPKHLITATGQRVTLRCSPRSGDLSVYWYQQSLDQGLQFLIQYYNGEERAKGNILERFSAQQFPDLHSELNLSSLELGDSALYFCASSVDILNTEAFFGQGTRLTVV.

This sequence joins TRBV5-6 and TRBJ1-2; D not certain. Trimming cost V 4 bases and J 4 bases, with 11 bases left between them. Germline V CDR1 and CDR2: SGHDT, YYEEEE. There are 13 residues in the CDR3. Written as DNA, the CDR3 is TGTGCCAGCAGCCCGGACGTAACCTATGGCTACACCTTC. Translated, it gives CASSPDVTYGYTF. Full variable domain (remainder filled in from reference TRBV5-6 and TRBJ1-2): DAGVTQSPTHLIKTRGQQVTLRCSPKSGHDTVSWYQQALGQGPQFIFQYYEEEERQRGNFPDRFSGHQFPNYSSELNVNALLLGDSALYLCASSPDVTYGYTFGSGTRLTVV.

The chain couples TRBV7-9 to TRBJ1-3; D ambiguous. Trimming shortened V by 9 bases and J by 0 bases, and 9 bases separated the two germline ends. This CDR3 region has 13 residues. From germline, CDR1 is SEHNR and CDR2 FQNEAQ (reference sequence). CDR3 nucleotide sequence: TGTGCCAGTGGCTGGAGCTCTGGAAACACCATATATTTT. This gives the protein CASGWSSGNTIYF.

This chain joins TRBV6-5 and TRBJ2-7, with 7 bases lining up with TRBD1. The CDR3 extends over 14 amino acids. The germline V gene has CDR1 MNHEY and CDR2 SVGAGI. J was trimmed by 0 bases and V by 10 bases; bases with no gene match: 9. DNA of the CDR3: TGTGCCATCGGAAGGGACAGACGCTCCTACGAGCAGTACTTC. Amino acids: CAIGRDRRSYEQYF.

This chain links TRBV28 with TRBJ1-1; 7 nucleotides match TRBD1. CDR3 size: 14 residues. Germline assignment: CDR1 MDHEN and CDR2 SYDVKM. Trimming took 5 bases from V and 10 from J; bases not matched to a gene: 13. CDR3 sequence reads: CASSNGGGPRPAFF. CDR3 bases: TGTGCCAGCAGTAATGGAGGGGGCCCTCGGCCAGCTTTCTTT. The variable domain in full, completed from reference TRBV28 and TRBJ1-1, reads DVKVTQSSRYLVKRTGEKVFLECVQDMDHENMFWYRQDPGLGLRLIYFSYDVKMKEKGDIPEGYSVSREKKERFSLILESASTNQTSMYLCASSNGGGPRPAFFGQGTRLTVV.

The genes are TRBV29-1 and TRBJ1-1; D perhaps matches TRBD1 (5 bases). The CDR3 sequence is 11 residues long. V dropped 8 bases and J dropped 1 base, with 8 bases sitting between them. Germline-derived CDR1 and CDR2 are SQVTM and ANQGSEA. CDR3 loop: CSSTGNTEAFF. The CDR3 DNA is TGCAGCAGCACAGGGAACACTGAAGCTTTCTTT.

This clone was counted between two and nine times. The chain combines TRBV19 with TRBJ1-2, with 7 bases fitting TRBD1. Looked up from germline, CDR1 is LNHDA and CDR2 is SQIVND (reference sequence). V shed 9 bases and J 4 bases; nucleotides not matched to a gene: 8. CDR3 length: 13 residues. The CDR3 sequence: CASRYGTVYGYTF. In nucleotides, the CDR3 is TGTGCCAGCCGCTACGGGACAGTCTATGGCTACACCTTC.